What follows are 28 T cell receptor beta chains derived from one specimen sequenced in a study of OX40 agonist ivuxolimab in advanced cancers. Generated by immunoSEQ multiplex PCR, the TCRdb table keeps only in-frame clones and is missing some. The sample records over 70,000 clones, more than 80% being singletons. The sample was CD4+ or CD8+ T cells sorted from blood, taken in a trial of the OX40 agonist ivuxolimab. The origin of the receptors is an adult with an advanced solid tumor such as melanoma, head and neck, liver or kidney cancer.

V usage is TRBV18 and J usage is TRBJ2-2, with D unresolved. Germline-derived CDR1 and CDR2 are KGHSH and LQKENI. This CDR3 has 15 residues. V was shortened by 3 bases and J by 1 base, with 9 bases between the two germline ends. This CDR3 is CASSPYDENTGELFF. In DNA, the CDR3 is TGTGCCAGCTCACCTTATGACGAGAACACCGGGGAGCTGTTTTTT.

V gene TRBV6-1 combines with J gene TRBJ1-2; 7 bases fit TRBD1. Per germline, CDR1 MNHNS and CDR2 SASEGT. This CDR3 spans 16 amino acids. The J segment lost 1 base and the V segment lost 5 bases, leaving 10 bases of the junction unmatched. This CDR3 reads CASSKGTVHFNYGYTF. Written as DNA, the CDR3 is TGTGCCAGCAGTAAAGGGACAGTTCATTTTAACTATGGCTACACCTTC.

This chain links TRBV6-1 with TRBJ2-7; 8 bases are a match to TRBD2. After removal of 4 bases from V and 0 bases from J, the junction contained 5 bases not matched to a gene. Germline lookup yields CDR1 MNHNS and CDR2 SASEGT. The CDR3 length is 15 residues. This chain's CDR3 is CASSVTSGSSYEQYF. The CDR3 coding sequence is TGTGCCAGCAGTGTAACTAGCGGAAGCTCCTACGAGCAGTACTTC.

DNA for the CDR3: TGTGCCAGCAGCTTTCCTAGTACAACTAATGAAAAACTGTTTTTT. As protein: CASSFPSTTNEKLFF. This chain links TRBV7-9 with TRBJ1-4; D not certain. V shed 3 bases and J shed 0 bases, with 8 bases lying between them. The CDR3 length is 15 residues. Germline V gene sequence: CDR1 SEHNR, CDR2 FQNEAQ (reference sequence).

The chain links TRBV4-2 to TRBJ2-5; 8 positions match TRBD2. Germline V gene data show CDR1 as LGHNA and CDR2 as YNFKEQ. This CDR3 contains 17 residues. Losses at the gene ends were 0 bases for V and 4 bases for J; bases not matched to a gene: 10. The DNA for the CDR3 is TGTGCCAGCAGCCAAGATTGGGGAGCGGGGGTCCGAGAGACCCAGTACTTC. Translated: CASSQDWGAGVRETQYF.

This clone occurred a few times. This sequence joins TRBV7-6 and TRBJ2-1; D is unresolved. The V end was cut by 5 bases, the J end by 6 bases, with 5 bases between. This CDR3 has 11 residues. Germline CDR1 and CDR2: SGHVS and FNYEAQ. The CDR3 DNA sequence: TGTGCCAGCAGCACGGGCAATGAGCAGTTCTTC. Translation gives CASSTGNEQFF.

This chain connects TRBV10-1 to TRBJ2-1, with D possibly matching TRBD1 (5 bases). The CDR3 length is 15 residues. Germline values: CDR1 WNHNN, CDR2 SYGVQD (reference sequence). V was shortened by 3 bases and J by 0 bases, with 9 bases between the two germline ends. The CDR3 here is CASSDSGNSYNEQFF. CDR3 DNA: TGCGCCAGCAGTGATTCAGGGAACTCCTACAATGAGCAGTTCTTC.

V and J are TRBV5-1 and TRBJ2-5, with 7 bases identical to TRBD2. The end of the DNA fits TRBJ2-7 better, so the J call may be wrong. The CDR3 runs 13 residues. Germline V gene data show CDR1 as SGHRS and CDR2 as YFSETQ. CDR3: CASIASGSYEQYF. CDR3 DNA sequence: TGCGCCAGCATCGCTAGCGGTTCCTACGAGCAGTACTTC.

The chain recombines TRBV7-3 with TRBJ1-3; D not certain. Trimming removed 5 bases from V and 0 bases from J, with 11 bases in between. Looked up from germline, CDR1 is SGHTA and CDR2 is FQGTGA. This CDR3 is built from 15 residues. CDR3 coding DNA: TGTGCCAGCAGCCCCGGACCATACTCTGGAAACACCATATATTTT. It specifies CASSPGPYSGNTIYF.

CDR3 residues: CASSIDVREGTEAFF. The CDR3 DNA sequence: TGTGCCAGCAGCATCGACGTCCGGGAGGGCACTGAAGCTTTCTTT. The chain recombines TRBV7-3 with TRBJ1-1; D gene uncertain. V was cut by 5 bases and J by 4 bases, with 17 bases left in between. This CDR3 is 15 amino acids long. In germline, CDR1 is SGHTA, CDR2 FQGTGA. Variable domain in full (rest from reference TRBV7-3 and TRBJ1-1): GAGVSQTPSNKVTEKGKYVELRCDPISGHTALYWYRQSLGQGPEFLIYFQGTGAADDSGLPNDRFFAVRPEGSVSTLKIQRTERGDSAVYLCASSIDVREGTEAFFGQGTRLTVV.

The CDR3 sequence is CASSLGGPPYEQYF. CDR3 bases: TGCGCCAGCAGCTTAGGCGGGCCGCCCTACGAGCAGTACTTC. The rearrangement joins TRBV5-1 to TRBJ2-7; weak D call: TRBD2 (5 bases). The CDR3 has 14 amino acids. CDR1 SGHRS and CDR2 YFSETQ come from the germline V gene. Trimming shortened V by 2 bases and J by 2 bases, and 11 bases separated the two germline ends. Using reference TRBV5-1 and TRBJ2-7 for the parts outside the CDR3, the full variable domain is KAGVTQTPRYLIKTRGQQVTLSCSPISGHRSVSWYQQTPGQGLQFLFEYFSETQRNKGNFPGRFSGRQFSNSRSEMNVSTLELGDSALYLCASSLGGPPYEQYFGPGTRLTVT.

The V call is TRBV18, the J call TRBJ1-2; D possibly corresponds to TRBD1 (6 bases). The CDR3 is 15 amino acids. Trimming shortened V by 0 bases and J by 4 bases, and 12 bases separated the two germline ends. Germline V gene sequence: CDR1 KGHSH, CDR2 LQKENI. The CDR3 DNA is TGTGCCAGCTCACCACCGGACAGAACGGGCTATGGCTACACCTTC. Its protein product is CASSPPDRTGYGYTF.

This clone came up a few times. This chain links TRBV28 with TRBJ1-1; D may be TRBD1 (5 bases). The V gene lost 7 bases and the J gene lost 5 bases, with 17 bases spanning the gap. Germline V gene data show CDR1 as MDHEN and CDR2 as SYDVKM. The CDR3 has 14 amino acids. In nucleotides, the CDR3 is TGTGCCAGCAATTGGGGACTTGAAGGTACTGAAGCTTTCTTT. Amino acids: CASNWGLEGTEAFF.

V usage is TRBV13 and J usage is TRBJ2-7; 9 bases map to TRBD1. V trimming: 4 bases; J trimming: 3 bases; junction bases outside the gene matches: 7. CDR3 length: 15 residues. Looked up from germline, CDR1 is PRHDT and CDR2 is FYEKMQ (reference sequence). The CDR3 is CASSSTAGQGYEQYF. The CDR3 nucleotides are TGTGCCAGCAGCTCCACCGCGGGACAGGGCTACGAGCAGTACTTC.

The chain is built from TRBV9 and TRBJ2-3, with TRBD2 matching 7 bases. CDR1 SGDLS and CDR2 YYNGEE come from the germline V gene. This CDR3 is 16 amino acids long. V gave up 0 bases and J gave up 2 bases; unmatched junction bases: 6. CDR3 sequence reads: CASSVGAGVVTDTQYF. In DNA form, the CDR3 reads TGTGCCAGCAGCGTAGGGGCGGGAGTCGTCACAGATACGCAGTATTTT. Variable domain in full (rest from reference TRBV9 and TRBJ2-3): DSGVTQTPKHLITATGQRVTLRCSPRSGDLSVYWYQQSLDQGLQFLIQYYNGEERAKGNILERFSAQQFPDLHSELNLSSLELGDSALYFCASSVGAGVVTDTQYFGPGTRLTVL.

CDR3 loop: CASSYRPGLAGHNEQFF. The CDR3 nucleotides read TGTGCCAGCAGCTATCGCCCAGGACTAGCGGGGCACAATGAGCAGTTCTTC. This chain uses TRBV7-6 with TRBJ2-1; 12 bases line up with TRBD2. Germline CDR1 SGHVS, CDR2 FNYEAQ. J was trimmed by 5 bases and V by 4 bases; bases with no gene match: 9. The CDR3 covers 17 residues.

This chain joins TRBV2 and TRBJ1-2; D perhaps matches TRBD1 (6 bases). The CDR3 runs 16 residues. Trimming shortened V by 3 bases and J by 0 bases, and 14 bases separated the two germline ends. The germline V gene encodes CDR1 SNHLY and CDR2 FYNNEI. The CDR3 protein is CASSDHWTDPNYGYTF. In nucleotides, the CDR3 is TGTGCCAGCAGTGACCATTGGACAGATCCTAACTATGGCTACACCTTC. The entire variable domain, with the rest obtained from reference TRBV2 and TRBJ1-2, is as follows: EPEVTQTPSHQVTQMGQEVILRCVPISNHLYFYWYRQILGQKVEFLVSFYNNEISEKSEIFDDQFSVERPDGSNFTLKIRSTKLEDSAMYFCASSDHWTDPNYGYTFGSGTRLTVV.

The rearrangement uses TRBV9 and TRBJ2-3; possibly TRBD1 for D (5 bases). This CDR3 has 15 residues. The V gene's germline CDR1 is SGDLS and CDR2 YYNGEE. V was clipped by 1 base and J by 3 bases, with 12 bases between them. The CDR3 loop is CASSVHHKGTDTQYF. The CDR3 nucleotides are TGTGCCAGCAGCGTACACCACAAGGGGACAGATACGCAGTATTTT. The variable domain in full, completed from reference TRBV9 and TRBJ2-3, reads DSGVTQTPKHLITATGQRVTLRCSPRSGDLSVYWYQQSLDQGLQFLIQYYNGEERAKGNILERFSAQQFPDLHSELNLSSLELGDSALYFCASSVHHKGTDTQYFGPGTRLTVL.

This clone has a single count. V is TRBV10-3 and J is TRBJ2-2; 13 nucleotides line up with TRBD2. CDR3 length: 16 amino acids. Germline loops: CDR1 ENHRY, CDR2 SYGVKD. V dropped 5 bases and J dropped 6; count of bases not matched to a gene: 6. CDR3 in DNA: TGTGCCATCAGTCCCCTCGGACTAGCGGGAGCCGGGGAGCTGTTTTTT. Translation gives CAISPLGLAGAGELFF.

The chain joins TRBV2 to TRBJ1-2, with D maybe TRBD1 (6 bases). Germline assignment: CDR1 SNHLY and CDR2 FYNNEI. With 8 bases removed from V and 3 bases from J, the gap between germline ends came to 16 bases. CDR3 length equals 14 residues. CDR3 nucleotides: TGTGCCAGCTTTTTCCCGGCAGGGGACTATGGCTACACCTTC. It yields the protein CASFFPAGDYGYTF.

CDR3 nucleotide sequence: TGTGCCAGCAGTAAGACAGCCTTGAACACTGAAGCTTTCTTT. It yields the protein CASSKTALNTEAFF. The V and J genes are TRBV6-6 and TRBJ1-1, with D tentatively TRBD1 (5 bases). CDR1 is MNHNY, CDR2 SVGAGI, per germline (reference sequence). The CDR3 loop spans 14 amino acids. V lost 5 bases and J 0 bases, leaving 10 bases between the germline ends.

This chain joins TRBV18 and TRBJ2-3; D gene uncertain. Trimming shortened V by 5 bases and J by 3 bases, and 18 bases separated the two germline ends. Germline CDR1 KGHSH, CDR2 LQKENI. The length of the CDR3 is 16 residues. The chain's CDR3 is CASSSIGVLRTDTQYF. In nucleotides, the CDR3 is TGTGCCAGCTCAAGTATTGGGGTCTTGAGGACAGATACGCAGTATTTT.

The rearrangement uses TRBV6-6 and TRBJ1-1, with D tentatively TRBD1 (6 bases). Trimming stripped 5 bases from V and 3 bases from J, with 10 bases between. The CDR3 has 13 residues. Germline V gene data show CDR1 as MNHNY and CDR2 as SVGAGI (reference sequence). The CDR3 region has the DNA TGTGCCAGCAGTATACAGGGAGACACTGAAGCTTTCTTT. Amino acids: CASSIQGDTEAFF.

The chain joins TRBV27 to TRBJ1-1; D is possibly TRBD1 (5 bases). Germline values: CDR1 MNHEY, CDR2 SMNVEV (reference sequence). The CDR3 contains 14 residues. Trimming took off 5 bases at V and 5 bases at J, with 15 bases between the two ends. In DNA form, the CDR3 reads TGTGCCAGCAGTCTCGGGGCCTTCGGGACTGAAGCTTTCTTT. This gives the protein CASSLGAFGTEAFF.

The chain carries TRBV29-1 and TRBJ2-7; D not certain. The CDR3 has 18 amino acids. Germline V gene sequence: CDR1 SQVTM, CDR2 ANQGSEA. V was cut by 5 bases and J by 3 bases, with 29 bases left in between. CDR3 protein: CSVKGGWDAAVKSYEQYF. CDR3 nucleotides: TGCAGCGTTAAGGGTGGTTGGGATGCCGCGGTGAAGAGCTACGAGCAGTACTTC.

This clone was counted a single time. CDR3 amino acids: CASSISPGRGETQYF. The CDR3 region has the DNA TGTGCCAGTAGTATCTCGCCAGGGAGAGGAGAGACCCAGTACTTC. V is TRBV19 and J is TRBJ2-5; possibly TRBD1 or TRBD2 for D (5 bases each). The CDR3 has 15 residues. V was cut by 3 bases and J by 4 bases, with 15 bases left in between. CDR1 is LNHDA and CDR2 is SQIVND in the germline V gene (reference sequence).

The V call is TRBV6-6, the J call TRBJ2-5, with D possibly being TRBD2 (5 bases). CDR1 is MNHNY, CDR2 SVGAGI, per germline (reference sequence). V was trimmed by 2 bases and J by 5 bases, leaving 9 bases between them. The CDR3 totals 13 residues. In DNA form, the CDR3 reads TGTGCCAGCAGTTACGTGGGAGAGGAGACCCAGTACTTC. This codes for CASSYVGEETQYF.

The chain couples TRBV4-1 to TRBJ2-7; no clear D. V was pared by 0 bases and J by 4 bases, with 13 bases between. The CDR3 is made up of 15 amino acids. Per the germline V gene, CDR1 is MGHRA and CDR2 is YSYEKL. The CDR3 bases are TGCGCCAGCAGCCAAGAAAGGTTGGGTCGTTACGAGCAGTACTTC. Residues: CASSQERLGRYEQYF.